The 18 T cell receptor beta chains below all came from one sample that was sequenced in a study of blood T cell repertoires in COVID-19. Clones were read by immunoSEQ multiplex PCR, and TCRdb kept only the in-frame ones, dropping some. Among approximately 470,000 clones, around 85% were seen once, and the ten largest hold about 3%. What was sequenced was peripheral blood. These receptors were obtained from a human donor in a cohort sampled during active COVID-19.

This chain connects TRBV5-1 to TRBJ2-2; D remains unclear. Germline loops: CDR1 SGHRS, CDR2 YFSETQ. The CDR3 loop spans 17 amino acids. V lost 2 bases, J lost 4 bases, and 18 bases lay in between. CDR3 sequence: CASSFRPQESGTGELFF. In DNA, the CDR3 is TGCGCCAGCAGCTTCAGACCCCAGGAATCCGGCACCGGGGAGCTGTTTTTT. Drawing the rest from reference TRBV5-1 and TRBJ2-2, the complete variable domain is KAGVTQTPRYLIKTRGQQVTLSCSPISGHRSVSWYQQTPGQGLQFLFEYFSETQRNKGNFPGRFSGRQFSNSRSEMNVSTLELGDSALYLCASSFRPQESGTGELFFGEGSRLTVL.

The CDR3 sequence: CAWSDRGAGANVLTF. The CDR3 DNA reads as TGTGCCTGGAGCGACAGGGGGGCTGGGGCCAACGTCCTGACTTTC. The rearrangement uses TRBV30 and TRBJ2-6, with 9 positions matching TRBD1. The CDR3 has 15 amino acids. Germline assignment: CDR1 GTSNPN and CDR2 SVGIG (reference sequence). Trimming cost V 3 bases and J 2 bases; bases outside gene matches: 2.

The rearrangement uses TRBV7-9 and TRBJ1-2, with D possibly matching TRBD1 (6 bases). V was cut by 4 bases and J by 4 bases, with 10 bases left in between. This CDR3 has 13 amino acids. The germline V gene has CDR1 SEHNR and CDR2 FQNEAQ (reference sequence). The DNA of the CDR3 is TGTGCCAGCAGCTGGGGACATTTCTATGGCTACACCTTC. This gives the protein CASSWGHFYGYTF.

This clone has only one observation. V usage is TRBV24-1 and J usage is TRBJ1-4; TRBD1 is a possible D gene (5 bases). This CDR3 comprises 17 residues. Looked up from germline, CDR1 is KGHDR and CDR2 is SFDVKD. Here the CDR3 reads CGPPPGKARVANEKLFF. Here the CDR3 DNA reads TGTGGTCCCCCTCCAGGGAAGGCAAGAGTCGCTAATGAAAAACTGTTTTTT.

This clone has just one count. This sequence joins TRBV9 and TRBJ2-1; TRBD2 matches 9 bases. The germline CDR1 and CDR2 sequences are SGDLS and YYNGEE. The trim removed 4 bases at V and 7 bases at J, leaving 12 bases unmatched. The length of the CDR3 is 16 residues. The CDR3 DNA sequence: TGTGCCAGCAGCCTGATAGCGGGAGCGAAAACTAATGAGCAGTTCTTC. The encoded protein is CASSLIAGAKTNEQFF.

The chain recombines TRBV7-3 with TRBJ2-2, with 7 nucleotides matching TRBD1. Germline values: CDR1 SGHTA, CDR2 FQGTGA. Trimming removed 5 bases from V and 2 bases from J; junction bases left unmatched: 2. The CDR3 has 14 residues. The DNA for the CDR3 is TGTGCCAGCAGCCAGGGGGTCAACACCGGGGAGCTGTTTTTT. Amino acid sequence: CASSQGVNTGELFF. The full variable domain, rest sourced from reference TRBV7-3 and TRBJ2-2, is GAGVSQTPSNKVTEKGKYVELRCDPISGHTALYWYRQSLGQGPEFLIYFQGTGAADDSGLPNDRFFAVRPEGSVSTLKIQRTERGDSAVYLCASSQGVNTGELFFGEGSRLTVL.

The chain carries TRBV5-1 and TRBJ1-4; D gene unclear. The CDR3 runs 13 residues. The germline V gene encodes CDR1 SGHRS and CDR2 YFSETQ. The V end lost 0 bases, the J end lost 6 bases, and 6 bases lay between the germline ends. The CDR3 sequence is CASSLGQDEKLFF. CDR3 bases: TGCGCCAGCAGCTTGGGGCAGGATGAAAAACTGTTTTTT.

The CDR3 sequence: CASSQGNSYNEQFF. Here the CDR3 DNA reads TGTGCCAGCAGCCAAGGAAACTCGTACAATGAGCAGTTCTTC. V and J are TRBV3-1 (or the pseudogene TRBV3-2) and TRBJ2-1; D remains unclear. V was trimmed by 1 base and J by 4 bases, leaving 8 bases between them. Germline values: CDR1 LGHDT, CDR2 YNNKEL (reference sequence). This CDR3 comprises 14 residues.

The chain uses TRBV3-1 (or the pseudogene TRBV3-2) and TRBJ2-1, with 7 bases lining up with TRBD1. This CDR3 is 17 amino acids long. Looked up from germline, CDR1 is LGHDT and CDR2 is YNNKEL (reference sequence). With V trimmed by 4 bases and J by 1 base, 10 bases remained unmatched. CDR3 sequence: CASSRETGTFSYNEQFF. The DNA of the CDR3 is TGTGCCAGCAGCCGAGAGACAGGGACCTTTTCCTACAATGAGCAGTTCTTC.

V is TRBV6-5 and J is TRBJ2-2; 7 positions match TRBD2. After removal of 6 bases from V and 4 bases from J, the junction contained 5 bases not matched to a gene. The length of the CDR3 is 14 residues. Germline values: CDR1 MNHEY, CDR2 SVGAGI. The CDR3 protein is CASSKAGTTGELFF. CDR3 nucleotide sequence: TGTGCCAGCAGCAAAGCGGGAACCACCGGGGAGCTGTTTTTT.

CDR3 amino acids: CANQSGTPQSYEQYF. CDR3 DNA: TGTGCCAATCAATCCGGGACACCCCAATCCTACGAGCAGTACTTC. This sequence joins TRBV24-1 and TRBJ2-7; tentatively, D is TRBD1 (6 bases). This CDR3 comprises 15 residues. Between the trimmed V and J ends, which lost 11 bases and 1 base, there was a span of 20 bases. Germline V gives CDR1 KGHDR, CDR2 SFDVKD.

V gene TRBV7-3 combines with J gene TRBJ1-6; 9 positions match TRBD1. Germline assignment: CDR1 SGHTA and CDR2 FQGTGA. Germline trimming cut 1 base from V and 7 bases from J; bases unmatched to any gene: 2. The length of the CDR3 is 15 residues. In nucleotides, the CDR3 is TGTGCCAGCAGCTTAAAAGGGACAGGGAATTCACCCCTCCACTTT. It yields the protein CASSLKGTGNSPLHF.

V usage is TRBV13 and J usage is TRBJ2-3; D may be TRBD2 (6 bases). CDR1 is PRHDT, CDR2 FYEKMQ, per germline (reference sequence). Trimming stripped 4 bases from V and 3 bases from J, with 17 bases between. The CDR3 runs to 16 residues. The CDR3: CASSYPRGNGTDTQYF. The DNA of the CDR3 is TGTGCCAGCAGCTATCCCCGGGGGAATGGAACAGATACGCAGTATTTT.

The rearrangement joins TRBV7-2 to TRBJ1-6; D unresolved. The CDR3 loop spans 14 amino acids. In germline, CDR1 is SGHTA, CDR2 FQGNSA. Trimming pared 0 bases from V and 7 bases from J, leaving 7 bases between. CDR3 DNA: TGTGCCAGCAGCTTAGCGTCGAGGAATTCACCCCTCCACTTT. It yields the protein CASSLASRNSPLHF.

The table lists this clone with a few counts. The genes are TRBV2 and TRBJ1-5; 7 bases are shared with TRBD1. V lost 6 bases and J lost 3; bases outside the gene matches: 5. CDR3 length: 14 amino acids. Germline CDR1 is SNHLY and CDR2 is FYNNEI. CDR3 DNA sequence: TGTGCCAGCAGCCCAGACAGGGTCAATCAGCCCCAGCATTTT. It codes for CASSPDRVNQPQHF.

In its sample, this clone was seen a few times. The chain uses TRBV21-1 and TRBJ1-2; TRBD1 is the table's D call, not checked against the DNA. TRBV21-1 is an annotated pseudogene. This CDR3 comprises 16 residues. CDR3 DNA sequence: TGTGCCAGCAGCAAAGCGGGGCGACAGGGAAACTATGGCTACACCTTC. Encoded protein: CASSKAGRQGNYGYTF.

The chain is built from TRBV27 and TRBJ2-4; weak D call: TRBD2 (5 bases). The CDR3 consists of 15 residues. Germline V gene lookup returns CDR1 MNHEY and CDR2 SMNVEV (reference sequence). The V gene lost 6 bases and the J gene lost 1 base, with 13 bases spanning the gap. CDR3 region: CASRSGERAKNIQYF. Here the CDR3 DNA reads TGTGCCAGCAGGAGCGGTGAGAGGGCCAAAAACATTCAGTACTTC.

A few counts support this clone. The rearrangement links TRBV2 to TRBJ1-1; D unclear. V gave up 2 bases and J gave up 5 bases, with 12 bases separating them. The CDR3 is 14 residues long. CDR1 and CDR2 (germline): SNHLY, FYNNEI. CDR3: CASSETTGRTEAFF. CDR3 coding DNA: TGTGCCAGCAGTGAAACGACGGGAAGGACTGAAGCTTTCTTT. Full variable domain (rest looked up from reference TRBV2 and TRBJ1-1): EPEVTQTPSHQVTQMGQEVILRCVPISNHLYFYWYRQILGQKVEFLVSFYNNEISEKSEIFDDQFSVERPDGSNFTLKIRSTKLEDSAMYFCASSETTGRTEAFFGQGTRLTVV.